This T cell receptor (beta chain) derives from a study of identical twins' blood T cells. TCRdb independently ran MiXCR on the 5' RACE reads; one entry per CDR3 protein. This table holds a few hundred thousand distinct CDR3 sequences, more than 25% found once. The clonotype originates from a woman aged 18 to 55 in good health. The sample consisted of PBMCs.

CDR3 nucleotide sequence: TGCAGTGCTAGGGGTAGGGTTAACACCGGGGAGCTGTTTTTT. Translating it yields CSARGRVNTGELFF. The chain has TRBV20-1 and TRBJ2-2; D is undetermined. CDR1 DFQATT and CDR2 SNEGSKA come from the germline V gene (reference sequence). The CDR3 consists of 14 residues. With 3 bases removed from V and 2 bases from J, the gap between germline ends came to 10 bases.